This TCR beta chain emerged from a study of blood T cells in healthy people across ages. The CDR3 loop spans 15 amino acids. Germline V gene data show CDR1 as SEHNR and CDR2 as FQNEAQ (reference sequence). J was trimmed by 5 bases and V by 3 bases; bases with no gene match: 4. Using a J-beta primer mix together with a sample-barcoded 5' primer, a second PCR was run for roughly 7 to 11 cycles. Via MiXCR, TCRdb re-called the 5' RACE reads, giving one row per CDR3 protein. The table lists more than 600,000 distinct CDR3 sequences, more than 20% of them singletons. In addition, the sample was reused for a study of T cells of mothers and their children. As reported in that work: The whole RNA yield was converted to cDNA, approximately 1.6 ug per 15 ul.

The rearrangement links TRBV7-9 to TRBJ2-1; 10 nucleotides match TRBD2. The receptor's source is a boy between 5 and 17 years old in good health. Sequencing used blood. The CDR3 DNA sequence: TGTGCCAGCAGCTTCACTAGCGGGGACCACAATGAGCAGTTCTTC. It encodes CASSFTSGDHNEQFF.